This T cell receptor beta chain was documented in a study of blood T cell repertoires in COVID-19 (dated by TCRdb to about 2020). Background for the entire study: Samples from collaborators originated in the United States, Italy and Spain and spanned both the acute and convalescent phases of COVID-19. Where available, HLA class I and class II types were obtained from metadata supplied by the sample provider rather than from assay-based typing. Sample metadata almost always included a de-identified subject ID, COVID-19 status, age in years and sex. The samples were drawn from the first 160 participants of the ongoing ImmuneRACE study and from 1,200 or so subjects provided by 6 global collaborators. The repertoires were made available in a free public database intended to serve as a resource for research on the immune response to SARS-CoV-2. The prospective study material was composed of cDNA or gDNA derived from T cells, B-cell-depleted T cells, or PBMCs. Subjects who had been exposed to COVID-19, were actively infected with it, or had recovered from it provided the deeply sampled blood TCRbeta repertoires that made up the dataset.

TCRbeta CDR3 regions were amplified from genomic DNA by means of the immunoSEQ Assay, a bias-controlled multiplex PCR. As for the authors' bioinformatics: The number of nucleated cells in each sample was estimated from the amplification of reference gene primers within the assay. To quantify the absolute abundance of each unique TCRbeta CDR3 rearrangement, sequence reads were collapsed and filtered. For each sample, productive Simpson clonality was calculated by taking the square root of Simpson's diversity index across productive rearrangements. The table was pulled from immuneACCESS by TCRdb, which kept in-frame rearrangements only. Such tables lose some clones; where checked, under half of the loss comes from unresolved V genes, and the rest has no known cause. V and J calls and clone size are given by that table; D and trimming were obtained from the DNA. The sample records 100,000 to 130,000 clones, 80% to 85% of which are singletons. The top ten clonotypes cover about 4.3% of the sample.

The paper's findings and limits, for the study overall: How much clinical and demographic metadata was included differed by source and by participant, and the metadata was provided uncurated.

Collaborating institutions collected whole blood in K2EDTA tubes following their own protocols. Collaborator samples were shipped for TCRbeta analysis as frozen whole blood, isolated PBMCs, or DNA extracted from either sample type. Based on the germline V gene, the CDR1 and CDR2 sequences are SGHAT and FQNNGV. The CDR3 sequence holds 13 residues, the cysteine and phenylalanine included. The only DNA kept is the CDR3, 39 bases in frame from the first base. Trimming accounts for 5 bases at V and 4 bases at J, while the number of junction bases matched to no gene is 4. Remarks on this clone: Its antigen target is currently unknown. No clone much larger than this one lies a single base away; base qualities are absent.

The chain joins TRBV11-2 to TRBJ2-5, with 7 junctional bases fitting TRBD1. This receptor was identified in a man aged 65-85 years with acute or convalescent COVID-19. The sample taken for sequencing was peripheral blood. The CDR3 region: CASSPGTVETQYF. The nucleotide sequence reads TGTGCCAGCAGCCCAGGGACAGTAGAGACCCAGTACTTC. Where the CDR3 stops, the reference TRBV11-2 and TRBJ2-5 genes take over; the full variable domain is EAGVAQSPRYKIIEKRQSVAFWCNPISGHATLYWYQQILGQGPKLLIQFQNNGVVDDSQLPKDRFSAERLKGVDSTLKIQPAKLEDSAVYLCASSPGTVETQYFGPGTRLLVL.